One sample yielded the 19 T cell receptor beta chains listed below, sequenced in a study of lymphopenia after photon versus proton radiotherapy. Clones were read by immunoSEQ multiplex PCR, and TCRdb kept only the in-frame ones, dropping some. The sample consists of approximately 150,000 clones, about 88% of them appearing once. The sample consisted of peripheral blood, taken from a patient treated with photon-based radiotherapy. The receptors come from a man aged 50 to 60 with gastric cancer.

This chain links TRBV28 with TRBJ2-7, with a weak D call TRBD1 (6 bases). In germline, CDR1 is MDHEN, CDR2 SYDVKM. This CDR3 has 13 residues. Trimming cost V 4 bases and J 3 bases, with 10 bases left between them. CDR3 region: CASSSDRNYEQYF. The DNA of the CDR3 is TGTGCCAGCAGTTCCGACAGGAACTACGAGCAGTACTTC.

The DNA for the CDR3 is TGTGCCAGCAGATTTAGTTCGACTAGCACAGATACGCAGTATTTT. It yields the protein CASRFSSTSTDTQYF. This chain links TRBV7-2 with TRBJ2-3; no firm D call. Germline lookup yields CDR1 SGHTA and CDR2 FQGNSA. This CDR3 is built from 15 residues. The ends were cut back, 6 bases at V and 0 bases at J, with 13 bases in the middle. The full variable domain, completed using reference TRBV7-2 and TRBJ2-3, is GAGVSQSPSNKVTEKGKDVELRCDPISGHTALYWYRQSLGQGLEFLIYFQGNSAPDKSGLPSDRFSAERTGGSVSTLTIQRTQQEDSAVYLCASRFSSTSTDTQYFGPGTRLTVL.

The chain recombines TRBV12-5 with TRBJ1-5; D might be TRBD1 (6 bases). The CDR3 is 20 residues long. CDR1 and CDR2 from the germline V gene are LGHNT and FRNRAP. V shed 1 base and J shed 0 bases, with 22 bases lying between them. The DNA for the CDR3 is TGTGCTAGTGGTTTGGGGGGAAGAAGACAGGTCCCAGGTAGCAATCAGCCCCAGCATTTT. Its protein is CASGLGGRRQVPGSNQPQHF.

The rearrangement links TRBV11-2 to TRBJ2-7; 14 nucleotides align to TRBD2. Looked up from germline, CDR1 is SGHAT and CDR2 is FQNNGV. With V trimmed by 5 bases and J by 7 bases, 7 bases remained unmatched. The CDR3 extends over 15 amino acids. The CDR3 loop reads CASSGRLAGGVEQYF. CDR3 bases: TGTGCCAGCAGCGGCCGACTAGCGGGAGGGGTTGAGCAGTACTTC.

The sample holds one count of this clone. Given a much more abundant clone one base away, this may be a read error. Within the sample, other DNA sequences also encode this same CDR3. The V gene is TRBV6-1, the J gene TRBJ1-4; no definite D call. V was cut by 1 base and J by 8 bases, with 5 bases left in between. CDR1 is MNHNS, CDR2 SASEGT, per germline. This CDR3 spans 12 amino acids. CDR3 nucleotides: TGTGCCAGCAGTGAAGTGGGGGAAAAACTGTTTTTT. This encodes CASSEVGEKLFF.

This clone was observed a single time. V usage is TRBV30 and J usage is TRBJ1-2, with D perhaps matching TRBD1 (6 bases). Trimming stripped 1 base from V and 2 bases from J, with 14 bases between. Looked up from germline, CDR1 is GTSNPN and CDR2 is SVGIG (reference sequence). The CDR3 is 15 amino acids. DNA for the CDR3: TGTGCCTGGAGTGCCCGACAGGTGACAAACTATGGCTACACCTTC. Its protein product is CAWSARQVTNYGYTF.

The gene calls are TRBV7-3 and TRBJ2-1, with D tentatively TRBD1 (6 bases). CDR1 and CDR2 from the germline V gene are SGHTA and FQGTGA. The CDR3 sequence is 16 residues long. Trimming cost V 5 bases and J 4 bases, with 18 bases left between them. This CDR3 is CASSPTGPKGYNEQFF. The CDR3 coding sequence is TGTGCCAGCAGCCCGACAGGACCCAAGGGTTACAATGAGCAGTTCTTC.

The gene calls are TRBV5-6 and TRBJ1-4; D is uncertain. Trimming took 4 bases from V and 6 from J, leaving 16 bases between them. Germline V CDR1 and CDR2: SGHDT, YYEEEE. CDR3 size: 15 residues. CDR3 region: CASSRTPGGDEKLFF. The CDR3 nucleotides read TGTGCCAGCAGCCGCACCCCGGGCGGTGATGAAAAACTGTTTTTT.

The genes are TRBV28 and TRBJ2-2; the D is unclear. From germline, CDR1 is MDHEN and CDR2 SYDVKM. CDR3 length equals 15 residues. Trimming pared 1 base from V and 4 bases from J, leaving 10 bases between. Written as DNA, the CDR3 is TGTGCCAGCAGTTTATCGGTCATGGCCACCGGGGAGCTGTTTTTT. Protein sequence: CASSLSVMATGELFF.

The chain joins TRBV14 to TRBJ2-3; perhaps TRBD2 as D (6 bases). The V end was cut by 0 bases, the J end by 0 bases, with 7 bases between. CDR3 length: 15 residues. Per the germline V gene, CDR1 is SGHDN and CDR2 is FVKESK. CDR3 region: CASSQEGTSTDTQYF. The CDR3 bases are TGTGCCAGCAGCCAAGAGGGGACTAGCACAGATACGCAGTATTTT.

This chain joins TRBV7-9 and TRBJ2-6; 8 positions match TRBD2. Germline V gives CDR1 SEHNR, CDR2 FQNEAQ (reference sequence). This CDR3 is built from 16 residues. The trim removed 0 bases at V and 2 bases at J, leaving 0 bases unmatched. CDR3: CASSLARGAGANVLTF. CDR3 bases: TGTGCCAGCAGCTTAGCGCGGGGGGCTGGGGCCAACGTCCTGACTTTC.

The chain joins TRBV7-3 to TRBJ2-7; TRBD2 matches 7 bases. Germline V gene data show CDR1 as SGHTA and CDR2 as FQGTGA. V lost 5 bases, J lost 6 bases, and 7 bases stayed unmatched. This CDR3 contains 13 residues. CDR3 sequence (DNA): TGTGCCAGCAGCCTCAACTCGGGGGGCGAGCAGTACTTC. Its translation: CASSLNSGGEQYF.

This clone was observed a handful of times. Here the CDR3 reads CASSSRGGRSYEQYF. DNA of the CDR3: TGTGCCAGCAGTTCCCGGGGTGGGAGGAGCTACGAGCAGTACTTC. This chain links TRBV27 with TRBJ2-7; a weak D match, TRBD2 (6 bases). This CDR3 is 15 amino acids long. Germline V lookup: CDR1 MNHEY, CDR2 SMNVEV (reference sequence). V dropped 4 bases and J dropped 3 bases, with 16 bases sitting between them.

This chain joins TRBV5-1 and TRBJ2-5; TRBD1 agrees at 8 bases. CDR1 is SGHRS, CDR2 YFSETQ, per germline. The CDR3 length is 15 residues. J gave up 5 bases and V 3 bases, and 9 bases lay outside the gene matches. CDR3 sequence: CASSSQGAPGETQYF. The CDR3, as DNA: TGCGCCAGCAGCTCCCAGGGGGCGCCGGGGGAGACCCAGTACTTC. The variable domain in full, completed from reference TRBV5-1 and TRBJ2-5, reads KAGVTQTPRYLIKTRGQQVTLSCSPISGHRSVSWYQQTPGQGLQFLFEYFSETQRNKGNFPGRFSGRQFSNSRSEMNVSTLELGDSALYLCASSSQGAPGETQYFGPGTRLLVL.

This chain joins TRBV6-6 and TRBJ2-7; no firm D call. V was clipped by 6 bases and J by 5 bases, with 14 bases between them. Germline CDR1 reads MNHNY; CDR2 reads SVGAGI (reference sequence). This CDR3 comprises 13 residues. DNA for the CDR3: TGTGCCAGCAGAAGCAGCGATAGGAACGAGCAGTACTTC. Residues: CASRSSDRNEQYF.

J is TRBJ1-1 and V is TRBV11-3; no definite D call. Per the germline V gene, CDR1 is SGHNT and CDR2 is YENEEA. Trimming took 2 bases from V and 2 from J, leaving 6 bases between them. This CDR3 contains 13 residues. The CDR3 loop is CASSLIPNTEAFF. The CDR3 coding sequence is TGTGCCAGCAGCTTAATCCCCAACACTGAAGCTTTCTTT.

The chain combines TRBV11-2 with TRBJ1-4, with 7 bases lining up with TRBD1. The J segment lost 1 base and the V segment lost 1 base, leaving 3 bases of the junction unmatched. This CDR3 spans 16 amino acids. Germline lookup yields CDR1 SGHAT and CDR2 FQNNGV. CDR3 region: CASSLAYRGTNEKLFF. Written as DNA, the CDR3 is TGTGCCAGCAGCTTAGCCTACAGGGGAACTAATGAAAAACTGTTTTTT.

Here the CDR3 reads CASSFRPGQGTTDTQYF. CDR3 DNA: TGCGCCAGCAGCTTCCGACCGGGACAGGGGACGACAGATACGCAGTATTTT. The chain recombines TRBV5-1 with TRBJ2-3, with 10 bases that match TRBD1. V dropped 2 bases and J dropped 3; count of bases not matched to a gene: 9. Germline loops: CDR1 SGHRS, CDR2 YFSETQ. The CDR3 sequence is 17 residues long.

This chain's CDR3 is CASSLLLGYTF. CDR3 coding DNA: TGTGCCAGCAGCTTATTACTTGGCTACACCTTC. The chain recombines TRBV5-8 with TRBJ1-2; no definite D call. The V end was cut by 2 bases, the J end by 7 bases, with 6 bases between. CDR1 and CDR2 (germline): SGHTS, YDEGEE. The CDR3 loop spans 11 amino acids.